This T cell receptor beta chain was observed in a study of cytomegalovirus exposure and HLA in healthy donors. Concerning this clone: What it binds is unknown.

Primers for the PCR totalled 60 Vbeta and 13 Jbeta. Original processing notes: Later work found tens of millions of unique TCR beta chains, with approximately 12 million shared. The data were produced by immunoSEQ multiplex PCR, yet TCRdb's version contains in-frame clones alone and is incomplete. The V and J calls and clone size were taken over from that table, and D and trimming were inferred from the DNA. The sample records about 190,000 clones, around 80% being singletons. This CDR3 is built from 16 residues. Germline CDR1 SGHTA, CDR2 FQGNSA. V was cut by 6 bases and J by 4 bases, with 18 bases left in between. Regarding the study as a whole: A cluster of highly shared sequence variants was likely a sequencing artifact. According to the study, 150 to 200 TCR beta chains were cytomegalovirus-associated.

This chain links TRBV7-2 with TRBJ2-2, with D possibly being TRBD2 (6 bases). Sample: PBMCs. The clonotype comes from a man aged 35 to 55 in good health and CMV-seropositive. The CDR3 protein is CASRGTVGGVTGELFF. For the CDR3, the DNA is TGTGCCAGCAGGGGTACAGTGGGGGGTGTCACCGGGGAGCTGTTTTTT.